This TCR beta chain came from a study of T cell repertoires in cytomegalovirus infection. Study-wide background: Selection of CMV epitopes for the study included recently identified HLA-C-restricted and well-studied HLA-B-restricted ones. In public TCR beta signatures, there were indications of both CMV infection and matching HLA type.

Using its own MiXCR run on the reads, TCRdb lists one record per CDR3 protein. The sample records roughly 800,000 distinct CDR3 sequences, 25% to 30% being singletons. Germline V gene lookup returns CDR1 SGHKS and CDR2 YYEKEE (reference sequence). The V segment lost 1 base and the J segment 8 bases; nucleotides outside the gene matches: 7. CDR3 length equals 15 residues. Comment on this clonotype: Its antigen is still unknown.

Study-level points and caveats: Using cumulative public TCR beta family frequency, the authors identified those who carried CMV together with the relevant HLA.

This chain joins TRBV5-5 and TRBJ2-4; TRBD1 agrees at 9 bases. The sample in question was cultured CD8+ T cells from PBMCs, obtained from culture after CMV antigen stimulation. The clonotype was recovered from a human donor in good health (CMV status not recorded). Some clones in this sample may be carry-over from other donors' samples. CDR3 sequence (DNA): TGTGCCAGCAGCTTGACCACAGGGGGCGGGTACATTCAGTACTTC. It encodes CASSLTTGGGYIQYF.